This is a list of T cell receptor beta chains from one sample in a study of immune characterization of retroperitoneal liposarcoma. MiXCR, run by TCRdb on the PCR reads, gives a single entry per CDR3 protein. There are around 2,000 distinct CDR3 sequences in the sample; about 29% occur only once, and under 20% lies in the top ten. The material sequenced was tumor tissue. These receptors all come from a female donor with retroperitoneal liposarcoma. Both conserved end residues are part of each CDR3. The order of the fields is clone size, V gene, D gene, J gene, CDR3 protein, CDR3 DNA. The D gene is left open where the match is weak. Size values are once, few and many counts, or a class for expanded clones, and some rows have none.

>-|TRBV6-1|-|TRBJ1-6
CASSLDAGDNSPLHF
TGTGCCAGCAGTCTAGACGCGGGGGATAATTCACCCCTCCACTTT
>-|TRBV20-1|-|TRBJ2-7
CSAISSDAGYEQYF
TGCAGTGCTATTTCTAGCGATGCAGGCTACGAGCAGTACTTC
>-|TRBV27|-|TRBJ2-1
CASSFARAYNEQFF
TGTGCCAGCAGCTTCGCCAGGGCCTACAATGAGCAGTTCTTC
>-|TRBV12-3/TRBV12-4|-|TRBJ1-2
CASSLGGTGYGYTF
TGTGCCAGCAGTTTAGGGGGGACGGGCTATGGCTACACCTTC
>medium-sized|TRBV6-1|-|TRBJ2-3
CASSEAGTSTDTQYF
TGTGCCAGCAGTGAAGCAGGGACAAGCACAGATACGCAGTATTTT
>-|TRBV6-1|-|TRBJ1-4
CASSEQGENEKLFF
TGTGCCAGCAGTGAGCAGGGCGAGAATGAAAAACTGTTTTTT
>-|TRBV7-8|TRBD1|TRBJ2-1
CASSPSGQGPGYNEQFF
TGTGCCAGCAGCCCCAGTGGACAGGGACCGGGTTACAATGAGCAGTTCTTC
>few|TRBV10-2|-|TRBJ2-1
CASSGLDSSYNEQFF
TGCGCCAGCAGTGGTCTTGACAGCTCCTACAATGAGCAGTTCTTC
>medium-sized|TRBV6-6|-|TRBJ2-5
CASSYGLGQETQYF
TGTGCCAGCAGTTACGGCCTAGGACAAGAGACCCAGTACTTC
>medium-sized|TRBV6-1|-|TRBJ2-1
CASTGGTVYNEQFF
TGTGCCAGCACAGGGGGGACAGTATACAATGAGCAGTTCTTC
>medium-sized|TRBV6-1|-|TRBJ1-2
CASSSEFRTAYGYTF
TGTGCCAGCAGCTCCGAGTTTCGGACAGCTTATGGTTACACCTTC
>few|TRBV24-1|-|TRBJ2-7
CATSAGTTNNEQYF
TGTGCCACCAGTGCCGGGACCACTAACAATGAGCAGTACTTC
>medium-sized|TRBV4-1|TRBD2|TRBJ2-1
CASSQDWTSGNEQFF
TGCGCCAGCAGCCAAGATTGGACTAGCGGGAATGAGCAGTTCTTC
>few|TRBV29-1|TRBD2|TRBJ2-7
CSAVPSGSSYEQYF
TGCAGCGCCGTACCAAGCGGGAGCTCCTACGAGCAGTACTTC
>-|TRBV12-3/TRBV12-4|TRBD2|TRBJ2-5
CASRLAGVSDEQYF
TGTGCCAGCAGACTAGCGGGAGTGAGTGATGAGCAGTACTTC
>medium-sized|TRBV12-3/TRBV12-4|-|TRBJ2-5
CASSLAPGAGGETQYF
TGTGCCAGCAGTTTAGCCCCCGGGGCCGGTGGAGAGACCCAGTACTTC
>many|TRBV6-6|-|TRBJ2-5
CASSYDTLETQYF
TGTGCCAGCAGTTACGACACTCTCGAGACCCAGTACTTC
>medium-sized|TRBV6-4|-|TRBJ2-1
CASSDDEGEQFF
TGTGCCAGCAGTGACGACGAGGGGGAGCAGTTCTTC
>few|TRBV11-3|-|TRBJ2-2
CASSLRGRNGELFF
TGTGCCAGCAGCTTGAGGGGTCGTAACGGGGAGCTGTTTTTT
>-|TRBV27|TRBD1|TRBJ2-1
CASSYSGGPNYEQFF
TGTGCCAGCAGTTACTCAGGGGGTCCCAACTACGAGCAGTTCTTC
>many|TRBV23-1|TRBD2|TRBJ2-4
CASSQEREGRENIQYF
TGCGCCAGCAGTCAGGAGCGGGAGGGCAGAGAAAACATTCAGTACTTC
>-|TRBV4-1|-|TRBJ1-1
CASSPTRGNTEAFF
TGCGCCAGCAGCCCGACTAGGGGGAACACTGAAGCTTTCTTT
>-|TRBV12-3/TRBV12-4|TRBD2|TRBJ2-3
CASRSGLLGGNF
TGTGCCAGCAGATCGGGACTATTAGGCGGCAATTTT
>-|TRBV27|-|TRBJ2-1
CASSPRDSQMGNEQFF
TGTGCCAGCAGTCCAAGGGACTCGCAAATGGGCAATGAGCAGTTCTTC
>medium-sized|TRBV12-3/TRBV12-4|-|TRBJ2-3
CASSSDQAPRADTQYF
TGTGCCAGCAGTTCCGATCAAGCCCCCCGGGCAGATACGCAGTATTTT
>-|TRBV6-5|TRBD2|TRBJ2-1
CATMRGRSEQFF
TGTGCCACAATGCGGGGGAGAAGCGAGCAGTTCTTC
>many|TRBV6-6|TRBD1|TRBJ2-6
CASSYDRAPPGANVLTF
TGTGCCAGCAGTTACGACAGGGCACCGCCTGGGGCCAACGTCCTGACTTTC
>few|TRBV11-3|-|TRBJ2-7
CASSLVSLGDEQYF
TGTGCCAGCAGCTTAGTAAGTCTAGGGGACGAGCAGTACTTC
>large|TRBV10-3|TRBD1|TRBJ2-7
CAIRGQGGEQYF
TGTGCCATCAGGGGACAGGGAGGCGAGCAGTACTTC
>many|TRBV10-3|-|TRBJ2-7
CAIRGTYEQYF
TGTGCCATCAGGGGGACCTACGAGCAGTACTTC
>-|TRBV12-3/TRBV12-4|TRBD1|TRBJ2-2
CASSGGDRDTGELFF
TGTGCCAGCAGTGGGGGGGACAGGGACACCGGGGAGCTGTTTTTT
>-|TRBV6-1|-|TRBJ1-1
CASSRRVLGTEAFF
TGTGCCAGCAGCCGTAGAGTGTTGGGCACTGAAGCTTTCTTT
>-|TRBV6-1|TRBD2|TRBJ2-7
CASSSSGYEQYF
TGTGCCAGCAGTAGTAGCGGGTACGAGCAGTACTTC
>medium-sized|TRBV5-1|-|TRBJ2-3
CASSLELGVNTDTQYF
TGCGCCAGCAGCTTGGAATTGGGAGTCAACACAGATACGCAGTATTTT
>-|TRBV25-1|-|TRBJ2-1
CASSDGADPYNEQFF
TGTGCCAGCAGTGATGGAGCGGATCCCTACAATGAGCAGTTCTTC
>-|TRBV6-6|-|TRBJ1-6
CASSYSRTVIGNSPLHF
TGTGCCAGCAGTTACTCCCGGACAGTCATCGGGAATTCACCCCTCCACTTT
>-|TRBV20-1|TRBD2|TRBJ2-1
CSARRILAGGSNNEQFF
TGCAGTGCTAGGCGAATACTAGCGGGAGGTTCCAACAATGAGCAGTTCTTC
>-|TRBV24-1|-|TRBJ2-5
CATSDPGEETQYF
TGTGCCACCAGTGATCCAGGGGAGGAGACCCAGTACTTC
>few|TRBV27|-|TRBJ1-2
CASSNGPRRGYTF
TGTGCCAGCAGTAACGGGCCCCGACGGGGCTACACCTTC
>medium-sized|TRBV27|TRBD2|TRBJ2-3
CASKSGTSGPHPADTQYF
TGTGCCAGCAAAAGTGGGACTAGCGGGCCTCACCCCGCGGATACGCAGTATTTT
>medium-sized|TRBV10-1|-|TRBJ2-7
CASSESAASSYEQYF
TGCGCCAGCAGTGAGTCGGCCGCAAGCTCCTACGAGCAGTACTTC
>many|TRBV11-3|TRBD1|TRBJ2-7
CASSLLGTGPYEQYF
TGTGCCAGCAGCTTACTCGGGACAGGCCCCTACGAGCAGTACTTC
>large|TRBV6-1|-|TRBJ2-7
CASTQAPLMIEQYF
TGTGCCAGCACACAGGCCCCTCTAATGATCGAGCAGTACTTC